The 9 T cell receptor beta chains below come from one sample, sequenced in a study of shared clonotypes between healthy human individuals. Here immunoSEQ multiplex PCR was the method, and the copy in TCRdb shows in-frame clones only, minus some. The table shows 800,000 or so clones, with about 96% occurring only once. The naive CD8 fraction comprised CD45RO-negative cells positively selected for CCR7 and excluded terminally differentiated effector memory CD45RA+ cells. The source material was naive CD8+ T cells sorted from blood. The source of these receptors is a man aged 30 to 39 in good health.

This chain links TRBV5-1 with TRBJ2-3; 7 positions agree with TRBD2. V gave up 5 bases and J gave up 5 bases; unmatched junction bases: 11. The CDR3 contains 15 residues. Germline lookup yields CDR1 SGHRS and CDR2 YFSETQ. CDR3 bases: TGCGCCAGCAGGGGCGGGAGAGGGTTGAAAGATACGCAGTATTTT. This sequence encodes CASRGGRGLKDTQYF. The full variable domain, with the rest looked up from reference TRBV5-1 and TRBJ2-3, is KAGVTQTPRYLIKTRGQQVTLSCSPISGHRSVSWYQQTPGQGLQFLFEYFSETQRNKGNFPGRFSGRQFSNSRSEMNVSTLELGDSALYLCASRGGRGLKDTQYFGPGTRLTVL.

This rearrangement joins TRBV5-4 to TRBJ2-7; D is perhaps TRBD2 (5 bases). Trimming removed 4 bases from V and 7 bases from J, with 18 bases in between. Germline V gives CDR1 SGHNT, CDR2 YYREEE (reference sequence). The CDR3 loop spans 14 amino acids. The CDR3: CASSRSDSSGEQYF. CDR3 nucleotides: TGTGCCAGCAGCCGTAGCGACTCGTCGGGGGAGCAGTACTTC.

The CDR3 region has the DNA TGTGCCAGCAGGGCAGTAGGAGGGGGCGGGTACGAGCAGTACTTC. Translating gives CASRAVGGGGYEQYF. The rearrangement links TRBV6-1 to TRBJ2-7; tentative D call: TRBD1 (7 bases). The V end lost 6 bases, the J end lost 4 bases, and 19 bases lay between the germline ends. The CDR3 sequence is 15 residues long. Germline CDR1 and CDR2: MNHNS and SASEGT.

This chain uses TRBV19 with TRBJ1-2; no definite D call. V dropped 3 bases and J dropped 7 bases, with 12 bases sitting between them. The length of the CDR3 is 13 residues. Germline V gene sequence: CDR1 LNHDA, CDR2 SQIVND (reference sequence). The CDR3 sequence is CASSIFVASGYTF. CDR3 coding DNA: TGTGCCAGTAGTATCTTTGTAGCGAGTGGCTACACCTTC.

Comment on this clone: The same CDR3 arises from other DNA sequences in this sample as well. This chain connects TRBV2 to TRBJ1-5; 8 bases align to TRBD1. CDR3 length: 14 residues. Losses at the gene ends were 3 bases for V and 2 bases for J; bases not matched to a gene: 0. Germline assignment: CDR1 SNHLY and CDR2 FYNNEI. The CDR3 protein is CASSEGQGNQPQHF. The CDR3 DNA follows: TGTGCCAGCAGTGAGGGACAGGGCAATCAGCCCCAGCATTTT.

The V gene is TRBV7-2, the J gene TRBJ1-1, with 10 bases lining up with TRBD1. The CDR3 loop spans 15 amino acids. Losses at the gene ends were 4 bases for V and 0 bases for J; bases not matched to a gene: 2. Per germline, CDR1 SGHTA and CDR2 FQGNSA. CDR3 sequence reads: CASSYGTGVNTEAFF. CDR3 sequence (DNA): TGTGCCAGCAGCTATGGGACAGGGGTGAACACTGAAGCTTTCTTT.

V usage is TRBV2 and J usage is TRBJ2-7, with 7 positions matching TRBD2. Unmatched junction bases numbered 18, after V lost 7 bases and J lost 3 bases. Germline-derived CDR1 and CDR2 are SNHLY and FYNNEI. CDR3 size: 17 residues. CDR3 DNA: TGTGCCAGCACCCCTTTTGCGGGAGTGGTTGTTAACTACGAGCAGTACTTC. It codes for CASTPFAGVVVNYEQYF.

The rearrangement joins TRBV28 to TRBJ2-7, with D unresolved. Germline lookup yields CDR1 MDHEN and CDR2 SYDVKM. Trimming left V 1 base short and J 5 bases short, with 6 bases between. CDR3 length equals 12 residues. CDR3 sequence: CASSLSRDEQYF. In DNA, the CDR3 is TGTGCCAGCAGTTTATCTAGGGACGAGCAGTACTTC.

J is TRBJ2-5 and V is TRBV5-6; possibly TRBD2 for D (6 bases). CDR3 size: 14 residues. V lost 4 bases and J lost 3, with 13 bases in between. CDR1 and CDR2 from the germline V gene are SGHDT and YYEEEE. The CDR3 sequence is CASSLLEGKETQYF. The CDR3 region has the DNA TGTGCCAGCAGCCTATTGGAGGGTAAAGAGACCCAGTACTTC.